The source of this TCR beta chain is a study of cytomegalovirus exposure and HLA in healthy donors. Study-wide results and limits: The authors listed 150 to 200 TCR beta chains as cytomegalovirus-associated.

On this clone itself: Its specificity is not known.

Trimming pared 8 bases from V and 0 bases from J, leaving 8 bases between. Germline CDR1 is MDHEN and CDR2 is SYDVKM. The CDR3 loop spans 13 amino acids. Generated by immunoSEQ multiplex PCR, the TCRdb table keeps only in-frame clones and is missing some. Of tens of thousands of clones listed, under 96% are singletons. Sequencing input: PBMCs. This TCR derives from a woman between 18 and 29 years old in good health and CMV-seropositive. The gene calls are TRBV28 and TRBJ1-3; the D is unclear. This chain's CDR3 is CASEYSSGNTIYF. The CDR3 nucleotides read TGTGCCAGCGAGTATTCCTCTGGAAACACCATATATTTT. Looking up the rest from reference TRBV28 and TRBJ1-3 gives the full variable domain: DVKVTQSSRYLVKRTGEKVFLECVQDMDHENMFWYRQDPGLGLRLIYFSYDVKMKEKGDIPEGYSVSREKKERFSLILESASTNQTSMYLCASEYSSGNTIYFGEGSWLTVV.